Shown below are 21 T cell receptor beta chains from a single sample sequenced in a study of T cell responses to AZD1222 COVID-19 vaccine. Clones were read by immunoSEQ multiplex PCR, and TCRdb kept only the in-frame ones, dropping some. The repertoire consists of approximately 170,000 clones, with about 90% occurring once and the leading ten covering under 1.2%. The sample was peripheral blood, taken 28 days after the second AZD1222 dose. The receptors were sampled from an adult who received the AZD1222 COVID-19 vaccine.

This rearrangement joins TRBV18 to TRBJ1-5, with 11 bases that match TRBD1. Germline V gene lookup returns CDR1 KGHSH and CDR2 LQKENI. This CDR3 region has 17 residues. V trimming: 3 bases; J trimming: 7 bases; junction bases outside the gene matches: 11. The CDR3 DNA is TGTGCCAGCTCACCGTCCGGGACAGGGGGTTCGGGGCAGCCCCAGCATTTT. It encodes CASSPSGTGGSGQPQHF.

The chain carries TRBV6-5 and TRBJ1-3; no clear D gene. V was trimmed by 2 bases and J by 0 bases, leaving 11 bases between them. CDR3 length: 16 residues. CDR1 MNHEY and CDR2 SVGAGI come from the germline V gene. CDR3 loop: CASSYDSELSGNTIYF. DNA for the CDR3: TGTGCCAGCAGTTACGATAGCGAGCTCTCTGGAAACACCATATATTTT.

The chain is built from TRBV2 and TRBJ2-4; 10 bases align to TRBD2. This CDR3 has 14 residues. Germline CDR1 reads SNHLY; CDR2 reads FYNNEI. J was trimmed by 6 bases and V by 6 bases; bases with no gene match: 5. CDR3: CASRERGGANIQYF. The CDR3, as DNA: TGTGCCAGCAGGGAGCGGGGGGGCGCAAACATTCAGTACTTC.

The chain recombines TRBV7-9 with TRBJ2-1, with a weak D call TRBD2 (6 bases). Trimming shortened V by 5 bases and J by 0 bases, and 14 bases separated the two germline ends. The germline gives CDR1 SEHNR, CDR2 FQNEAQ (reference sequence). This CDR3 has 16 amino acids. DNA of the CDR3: TGTGCCAGCAGCATAGAACGGGGGAGCTCCTACAATGAGCAGTTCTTC. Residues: CASSIERGSSYNEQFF.

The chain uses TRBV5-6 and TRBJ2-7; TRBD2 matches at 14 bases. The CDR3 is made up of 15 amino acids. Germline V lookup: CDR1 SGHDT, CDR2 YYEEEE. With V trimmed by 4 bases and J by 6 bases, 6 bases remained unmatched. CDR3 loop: CASSPGTSGGSEQYF. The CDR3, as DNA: TGTGCCAGCAGCCCAGGGACTAGCGGGGGATCCGAGCAGTACTTC.

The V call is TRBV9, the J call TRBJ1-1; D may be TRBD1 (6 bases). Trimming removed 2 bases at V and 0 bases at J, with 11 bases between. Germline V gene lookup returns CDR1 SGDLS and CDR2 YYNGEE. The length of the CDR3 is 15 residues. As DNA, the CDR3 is TGTGCCAGCAGCGTTTTGGGGACACTGAACACTGAAGCTTTCTTT. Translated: CASSVLGTLNTEAFF.

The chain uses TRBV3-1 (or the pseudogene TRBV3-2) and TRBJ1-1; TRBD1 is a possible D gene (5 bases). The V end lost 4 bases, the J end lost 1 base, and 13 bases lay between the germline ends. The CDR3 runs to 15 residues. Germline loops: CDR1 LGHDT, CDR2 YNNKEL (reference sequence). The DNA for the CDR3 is TGTGCCAGCAGCCGCAGCGGACAACCGAACACTGAAGCTTTCTTT. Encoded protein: CASSRSGQPNTEAFF.

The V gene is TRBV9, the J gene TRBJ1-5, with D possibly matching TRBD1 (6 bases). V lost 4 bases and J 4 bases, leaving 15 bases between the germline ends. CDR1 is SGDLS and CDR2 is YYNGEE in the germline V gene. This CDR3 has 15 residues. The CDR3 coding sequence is TGTGCCAGCAGCCCATCAGGGGATTTAAATCAGCCCCAGCATTTT. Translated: CASSPSGDLNQPQHF.

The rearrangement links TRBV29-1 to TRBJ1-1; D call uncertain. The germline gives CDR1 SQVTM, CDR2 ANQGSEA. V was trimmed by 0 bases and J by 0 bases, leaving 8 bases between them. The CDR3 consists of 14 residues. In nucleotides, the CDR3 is TGCAGCGTTGAAGAGGTCGGTATGAACACTGAAGCTTTCTTT. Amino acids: CSVEEVGMNTEAFF. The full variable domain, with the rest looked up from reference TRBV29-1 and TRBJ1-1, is SAVISQKPSRDICQRGTSLTIQCQVDSQVTMMFWYRQQPGQSLTLIATANQGSEATYESGFVIDKFPISRPNLTFSTLTVSNMSPEDSSIYLCSVEEVGMNTEAFFGQGTRLTVV.

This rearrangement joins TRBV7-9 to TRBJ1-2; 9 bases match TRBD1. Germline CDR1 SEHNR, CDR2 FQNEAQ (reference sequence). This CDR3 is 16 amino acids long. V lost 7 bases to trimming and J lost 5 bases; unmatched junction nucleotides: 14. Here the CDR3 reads CASTKVPGQGGYGYTF. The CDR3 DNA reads TGTGCCAGCACCAAGGTCCCGGGACAGGGAGGGTATGGCTACACCTTC. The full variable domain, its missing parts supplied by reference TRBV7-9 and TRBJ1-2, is DTGVSQNPRHKITKRGQNVTFRCDPISEHNRLYWYRQTLGQGPEFLTYFQNEAQLEKSRLLSDRFSAERPKGSFSTLEIQRTEQGDSAMYLCASTKVPGQGGYGYTFGSGTRLTVV.

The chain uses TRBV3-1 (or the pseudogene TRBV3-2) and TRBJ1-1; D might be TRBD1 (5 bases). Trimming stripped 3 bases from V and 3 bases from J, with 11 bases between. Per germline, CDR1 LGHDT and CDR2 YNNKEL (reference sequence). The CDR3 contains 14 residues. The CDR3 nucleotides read TGTGCCAGCAGCCAGGGGGATGGTTACACTGAAGCTTTCTTT. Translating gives CASSQGDGYTEAFF.

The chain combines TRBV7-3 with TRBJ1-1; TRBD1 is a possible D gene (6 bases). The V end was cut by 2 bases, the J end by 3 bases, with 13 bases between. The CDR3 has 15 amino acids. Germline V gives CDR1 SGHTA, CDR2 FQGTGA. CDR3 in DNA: TGTGCCAGCAGCTTATTGGCAGGGGCGGACACTGAAGCTTTCTTT. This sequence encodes CASSLLAGADTEAFF.

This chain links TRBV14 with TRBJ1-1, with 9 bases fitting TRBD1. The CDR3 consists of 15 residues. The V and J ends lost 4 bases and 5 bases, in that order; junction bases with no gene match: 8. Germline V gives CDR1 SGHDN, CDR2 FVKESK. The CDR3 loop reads CASSLWTGEGTEAFF. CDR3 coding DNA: TGTGCCAGCAGCCTCTGGACAGGGGAGGGGACTGAAGCTTTCTTT.

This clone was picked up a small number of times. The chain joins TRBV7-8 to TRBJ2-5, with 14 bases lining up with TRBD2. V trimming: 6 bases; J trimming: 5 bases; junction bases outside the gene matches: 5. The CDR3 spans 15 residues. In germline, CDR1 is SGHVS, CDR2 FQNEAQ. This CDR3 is CASSSGLAGVETQYF. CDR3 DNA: TGTGCCAGCAGTTCGGGACTAGCGGGGGTGGAGACCCAGTACTTC.

The CDR3 is CASRQGASYNEQFF. Here the CDR3 DNA reads TGTGCCAGCCGACAGGGGGCTTCCTACAATGAGCAGTTCTTC. V usage is TRBV7-2 and J usage is TRBJ2-1; 10 bases are a match to TRBD1. Looked up from germline, CDR1 is SGHTA and CDR2 is FQGNSA. With V trimmed by 8 bases and J by 1 base, 2 bases remained unmatched. This CDR3 comprises 14 residues.

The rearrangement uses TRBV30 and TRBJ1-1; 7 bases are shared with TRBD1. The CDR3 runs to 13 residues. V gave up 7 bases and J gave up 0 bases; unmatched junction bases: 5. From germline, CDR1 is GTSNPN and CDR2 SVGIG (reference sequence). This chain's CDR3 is CASYRGLNTEAFF. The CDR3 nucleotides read TGTGCCTCTTACAGGGGTCTGAACACTGAAGCTTTCTTT.

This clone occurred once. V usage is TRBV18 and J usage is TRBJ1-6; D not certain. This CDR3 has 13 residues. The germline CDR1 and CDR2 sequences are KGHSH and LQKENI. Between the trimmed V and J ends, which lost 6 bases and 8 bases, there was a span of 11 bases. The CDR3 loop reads CASSSGPHSPLHF. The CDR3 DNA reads TGTGCCAGCTCGTCCGGGCCCCATTCACCCCTCCACTTT.

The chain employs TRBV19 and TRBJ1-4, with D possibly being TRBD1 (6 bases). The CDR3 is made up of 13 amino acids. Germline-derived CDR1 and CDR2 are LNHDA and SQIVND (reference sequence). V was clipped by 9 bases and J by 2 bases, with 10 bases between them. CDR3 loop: CASNTGTNEKLFF. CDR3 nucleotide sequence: TGTGCCAGCAATACAGGGACTAATGAAAAACTGTTTTTT.

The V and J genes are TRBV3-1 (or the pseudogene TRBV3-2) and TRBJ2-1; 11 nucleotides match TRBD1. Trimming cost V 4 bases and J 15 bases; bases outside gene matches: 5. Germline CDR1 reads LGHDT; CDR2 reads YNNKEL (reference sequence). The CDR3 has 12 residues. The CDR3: CASSRDRGFPFF. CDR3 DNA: TGTGCCAGCAGCCGGGACAGGGGGTTTCCGTTCTTC.

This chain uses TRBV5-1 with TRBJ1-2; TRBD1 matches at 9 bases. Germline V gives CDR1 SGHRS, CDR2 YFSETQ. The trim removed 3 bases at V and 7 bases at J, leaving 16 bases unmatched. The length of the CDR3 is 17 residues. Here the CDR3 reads CASSWDSAGTGSAGYTF. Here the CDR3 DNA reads TGCGCCAGCAGCTGGGATAGCGCCGGGACAGGGTCGGCTGGCTACACCTTC. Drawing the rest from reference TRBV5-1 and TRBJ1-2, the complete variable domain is KAGVTQTPRYLIKTRGQQVTLSCSPISGHRSVSWYQQTPGQGLQFLFEYFSETQRNKGNFPGRFSGRQFSNSRSEMNVSTLELGDSALYLCASSWDSAGTGSAGYTFGSGTRLTVV.

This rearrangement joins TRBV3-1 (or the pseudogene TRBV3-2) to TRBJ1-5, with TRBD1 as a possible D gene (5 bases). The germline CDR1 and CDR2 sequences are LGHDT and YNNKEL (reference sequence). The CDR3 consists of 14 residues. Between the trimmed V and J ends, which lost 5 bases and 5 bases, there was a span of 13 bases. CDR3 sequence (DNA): TGTGCCAGCAGCTCTCAGGGTGCCCATCAGCCCCAGCATTTT. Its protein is CASSSQGAHQPQHF.